Sequencing of this T cell receptor (beta chain) was carried out in a study of blood T cell repertoires in COVID-19. V gave up 4 bases and J gave up 6 bases; unmatched junction bases: 9. CDR1 and CDR2 from the germline V gene are MNHNS and SASEGT. CDR3 length equals 16 residues. The table came from immunoSEQ multiplex PCR; TCRdb's copy has only in-frame clones and leaves some out. The table lists roughly 230,000 clones, 80% to 85% of them singletons. The TCR sequence derives from a woman of 80 years or more with COVID-19, enrolled during active disease. The rearrangement joins TRBV6-1 to TRBJ2-1; TRBD2 matches at 10 bases. Sequencing used peripheral blood. The CDR3 DNA reads as TGTGCCAGCAGTGGAGGAGGAGCGGGGGGGCTCAATGAGCAGTTCTTC. Protein product: CASSGGGAGGLNEQFF.